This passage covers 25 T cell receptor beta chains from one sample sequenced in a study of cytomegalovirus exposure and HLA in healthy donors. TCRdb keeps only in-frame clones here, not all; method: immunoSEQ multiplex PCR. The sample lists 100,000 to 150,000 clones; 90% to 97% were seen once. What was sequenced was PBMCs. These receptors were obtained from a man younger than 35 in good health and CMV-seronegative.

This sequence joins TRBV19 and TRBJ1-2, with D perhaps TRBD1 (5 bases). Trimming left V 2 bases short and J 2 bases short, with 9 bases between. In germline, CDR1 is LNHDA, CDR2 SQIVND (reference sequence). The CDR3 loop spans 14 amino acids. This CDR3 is CASSIYGHNYGYTF. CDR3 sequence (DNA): TGTGCCAGTAGTATATATGGACACAACTATGGCTACACCTTC. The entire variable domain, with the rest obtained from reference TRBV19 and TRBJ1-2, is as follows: DGGITQSPKYLFRKEGQNVTLSCEQNLNHDAMYWYRQDPGQGLRLIYYSQIVNDFQKGDIAEGYSVSREKKESFPLTVTSAQKNPTAFYLCASSIYGHNYGYTFGSGTRLTVV.

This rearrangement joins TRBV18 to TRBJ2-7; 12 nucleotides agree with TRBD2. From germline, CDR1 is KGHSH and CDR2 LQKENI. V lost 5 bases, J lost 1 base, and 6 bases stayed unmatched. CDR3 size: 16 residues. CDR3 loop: CASSTLAGGPSYEQYF. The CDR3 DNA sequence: TGTGCCAGCTCAACTCTAGCGGGAGGGCCATCCTACGAGCAGTACTTC.

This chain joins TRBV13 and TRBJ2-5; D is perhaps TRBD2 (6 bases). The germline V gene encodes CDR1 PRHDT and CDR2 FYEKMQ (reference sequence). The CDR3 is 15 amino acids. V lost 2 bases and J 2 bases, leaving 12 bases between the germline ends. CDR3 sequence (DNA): TGTGCCAGCAGCTTAACGGCTAGCGTGCAAGAGACCCAGTACTTC. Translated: CASSLTASVQETQYF.

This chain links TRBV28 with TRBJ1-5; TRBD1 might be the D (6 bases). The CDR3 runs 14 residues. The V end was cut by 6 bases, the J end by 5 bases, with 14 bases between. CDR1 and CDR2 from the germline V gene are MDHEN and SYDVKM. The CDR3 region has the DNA TGTGCCAGCAGCACAGACAGGCTATATCAGCCCCAGCATTTT. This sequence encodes CASSTDRLYQPQHF. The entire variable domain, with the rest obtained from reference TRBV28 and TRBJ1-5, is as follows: DVKVTQSSRYLVKRTGEKVFLECVQDMDHENMFWYRQDPGLGLRLIYFSYDVKMKEKGDIPEGYSVSREKKERFSLILESASTNQTSMYLCASSTDRLYQPQHFGDGTRLSIL.

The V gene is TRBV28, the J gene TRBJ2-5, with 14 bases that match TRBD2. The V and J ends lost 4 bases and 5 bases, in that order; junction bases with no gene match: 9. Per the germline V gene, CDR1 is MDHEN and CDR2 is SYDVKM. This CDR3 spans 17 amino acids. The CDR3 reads CASSSPGLAGVGETQYF. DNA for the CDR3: TGTGCCAGCAGTTCCCCGGGACTAGCGGGAGTTGGGGAGACCCAGTACTTC.

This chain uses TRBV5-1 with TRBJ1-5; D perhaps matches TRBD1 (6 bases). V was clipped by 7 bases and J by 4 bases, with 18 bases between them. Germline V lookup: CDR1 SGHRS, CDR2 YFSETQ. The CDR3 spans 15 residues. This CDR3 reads CASAMDSPGNQPQHF. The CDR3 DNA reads TGCGCCAGCGCGATGGACAGCCCGGGAAATCAGCCCCAGCATTTT.

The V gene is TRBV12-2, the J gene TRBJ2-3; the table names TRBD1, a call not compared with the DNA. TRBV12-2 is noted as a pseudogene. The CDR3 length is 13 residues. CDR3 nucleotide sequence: TGTGCAAGTCGCTACCTACAGGGGGATACGCAGTATTTT. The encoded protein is CASRYLQGDTQYF.

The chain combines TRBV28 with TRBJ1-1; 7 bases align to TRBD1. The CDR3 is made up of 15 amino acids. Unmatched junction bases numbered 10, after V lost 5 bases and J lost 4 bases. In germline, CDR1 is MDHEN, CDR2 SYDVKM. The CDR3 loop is CASSVQGSRSTEAFF. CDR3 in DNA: TGTGCCAGCAGTGTACAGGGGTCCAGGAGCACTGAAGCTTTCTTT.

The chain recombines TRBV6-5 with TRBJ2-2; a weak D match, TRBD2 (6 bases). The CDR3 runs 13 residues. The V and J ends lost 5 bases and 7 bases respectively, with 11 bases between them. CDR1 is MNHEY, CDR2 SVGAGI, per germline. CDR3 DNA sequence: TGTGCCAGCAGTCCGACTAGGGGCGGGGAGCTGTTTTTT. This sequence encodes CASSPTRGGELFF.

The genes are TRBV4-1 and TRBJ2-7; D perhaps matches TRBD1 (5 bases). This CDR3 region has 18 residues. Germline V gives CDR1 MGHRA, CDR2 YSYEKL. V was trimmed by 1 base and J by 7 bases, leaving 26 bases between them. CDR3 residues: CASSQGVGWWTSHGEQYF. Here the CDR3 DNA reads TGCGCCAGCAGCCAAGGGGTAGGATGGTGGACAAGCCACGGAGAGCAGTACTTC.

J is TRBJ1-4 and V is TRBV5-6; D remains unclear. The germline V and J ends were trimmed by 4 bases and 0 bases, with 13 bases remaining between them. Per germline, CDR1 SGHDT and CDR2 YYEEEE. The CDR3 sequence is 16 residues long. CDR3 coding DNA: TGTGCCAGCAGCCCTGGACTGGTAGCAACTAATGAAAAACTGTTTTTT. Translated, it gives CASSPGLVATNEKLFF.

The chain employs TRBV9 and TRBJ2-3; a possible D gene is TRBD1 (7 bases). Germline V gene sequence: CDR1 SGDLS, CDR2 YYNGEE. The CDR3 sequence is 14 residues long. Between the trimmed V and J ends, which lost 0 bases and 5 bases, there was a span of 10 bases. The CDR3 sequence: CASSVGQGGDTQYF. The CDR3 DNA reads TGTGCCAGCAGCGTAGGTCAGGGGGGAGATACGCAGTATTTT.

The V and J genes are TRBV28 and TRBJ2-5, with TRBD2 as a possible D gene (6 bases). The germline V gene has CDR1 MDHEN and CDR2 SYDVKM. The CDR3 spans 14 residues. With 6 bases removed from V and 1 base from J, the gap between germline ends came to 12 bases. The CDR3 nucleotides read TGTGCCAGCAGCTTGCCGGGGGTCCAAGAGACCCAGTACTTC. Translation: CASSLPGVQETQYF.

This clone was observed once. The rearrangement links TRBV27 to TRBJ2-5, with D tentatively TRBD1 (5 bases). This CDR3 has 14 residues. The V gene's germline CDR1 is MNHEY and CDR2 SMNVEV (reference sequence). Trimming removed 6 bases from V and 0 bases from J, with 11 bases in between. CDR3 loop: CASSQTVDQETQYF. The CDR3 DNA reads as TGTGCCAGCAGCCAGACAGTTGACCAAGAGACCCAGTACTTC.

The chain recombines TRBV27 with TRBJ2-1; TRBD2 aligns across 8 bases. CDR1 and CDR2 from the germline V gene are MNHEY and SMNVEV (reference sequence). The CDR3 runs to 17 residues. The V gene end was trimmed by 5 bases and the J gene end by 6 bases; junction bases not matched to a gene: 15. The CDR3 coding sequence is TGTGCCAGCAGTCAGGAGCGGGAGTCCTGGTACAGCAATGAGCAGTTCTTC. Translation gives CASSQERESWYSNEQFF.

The chain's CDR3 is CATSSRRSTGGEQFF. CDR3 sequence (DNA): TGTGCCACCAGCAGCAGACGGAGCACAGGCGGTGAGCAGTTCTTC. The V gene is TRBV15, the J gene TRBJ2-1; maybe TRBD1 (5 bases). V lost 3 bases, J lost 9 bases, and 18 bases lay in between. The CDR3 has 15 residues. Germline CDR1 is LNHNV and CDR2 is YYDKDF (reference sequence).

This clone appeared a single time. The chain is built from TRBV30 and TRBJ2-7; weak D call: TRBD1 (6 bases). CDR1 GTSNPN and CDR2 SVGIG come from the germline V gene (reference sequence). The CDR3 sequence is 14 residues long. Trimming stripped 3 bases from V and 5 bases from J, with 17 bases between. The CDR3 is CAWSPQVSGDEQYF. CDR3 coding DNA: TGTGCCTGGAGCCCACAGGTCTCAGGGGACGAGCAGTACTTC.

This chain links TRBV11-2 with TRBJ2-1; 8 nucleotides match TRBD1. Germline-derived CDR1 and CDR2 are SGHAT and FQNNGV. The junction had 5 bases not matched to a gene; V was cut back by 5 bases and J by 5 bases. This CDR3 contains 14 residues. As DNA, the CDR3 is TGTGCCAGCAGCGTGATGGACAGGGACAATGAGCAGTTCTTC. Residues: CASSVMDRDNEQFF.

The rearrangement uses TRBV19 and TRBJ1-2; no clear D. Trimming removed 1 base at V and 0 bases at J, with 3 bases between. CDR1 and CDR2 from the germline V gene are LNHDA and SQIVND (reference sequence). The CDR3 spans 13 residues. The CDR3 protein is CASSIGANYGYTF. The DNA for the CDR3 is TGTGCCAGTAGTATAGGCGCTAACTATGGCTACACCTTC.

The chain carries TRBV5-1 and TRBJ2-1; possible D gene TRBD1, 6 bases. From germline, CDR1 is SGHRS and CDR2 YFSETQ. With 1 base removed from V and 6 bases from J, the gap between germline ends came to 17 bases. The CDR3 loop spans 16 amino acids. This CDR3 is CASSLTYRVNSNEQFF. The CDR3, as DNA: TGCGCCAGCAGCTTGACGTACAGGGTGAATAGCAATGAGCAGTTCTTC.

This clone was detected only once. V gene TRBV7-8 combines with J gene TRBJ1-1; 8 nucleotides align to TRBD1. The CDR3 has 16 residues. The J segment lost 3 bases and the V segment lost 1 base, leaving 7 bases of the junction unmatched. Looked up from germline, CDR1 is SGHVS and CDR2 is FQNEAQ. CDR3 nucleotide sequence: TGTGCCAGCAGCTTAGAGATATACAGGGGGGACACTGAAGCTTTCTTT. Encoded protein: CASSLEIYRGDTEAFF.

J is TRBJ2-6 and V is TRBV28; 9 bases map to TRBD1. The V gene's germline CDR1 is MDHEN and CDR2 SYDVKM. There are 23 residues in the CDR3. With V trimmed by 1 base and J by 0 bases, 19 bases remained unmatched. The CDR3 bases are TGTGCCAGCAGTTTATTTGGATTTCGGTCGGACAGGGGTGAGAGCTCTGGGGCCAACGTCCTGACTTTC. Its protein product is CASSLFGFRSDRGESSGANVLTF.

The CDR3 DNA reads as TGTGCCAGCAGCTTAGCAGGCTACAATGAGCAGTTCTTC. Residues: CASSLAGYNEQFF. The chain joins TRBV11-3 to TRBJ2-1; D ambiguous. CDR1 is SGHNT and CDR2 is YENEEA in the germline V gene. The V gene lost 1 base and the J gene lost 3 bases, with 4 bases spanning the gap. The CDR3 runs to 13 residues.

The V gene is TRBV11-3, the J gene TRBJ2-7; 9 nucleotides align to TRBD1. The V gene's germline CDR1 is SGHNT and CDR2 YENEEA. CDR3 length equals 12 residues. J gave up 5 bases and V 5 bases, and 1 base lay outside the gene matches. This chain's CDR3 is CASSGQGHEQYF. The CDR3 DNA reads TGTGCCAGCAGCGGACAGGGGCACGAGCAGTACTTC.

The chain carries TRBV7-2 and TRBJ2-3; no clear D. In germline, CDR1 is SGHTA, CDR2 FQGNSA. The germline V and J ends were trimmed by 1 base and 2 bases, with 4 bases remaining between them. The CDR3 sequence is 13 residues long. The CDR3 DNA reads TGTGCCAGCAGCTTAGGTTACACAGATACGCAGTATTTT. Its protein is CASSLGYTDTQYF.